This TCR beta chain was documented in a study of blood T cell repertoires in COVID-19 (dated by TCRdb to 2018 to 2021). For the study in its entirety: The collaborator samples originated in the United States, Italy and Spain and spanned the acute and convalescent phases of COVID-19. The material from the prospective study consisted of cDNA or gDNA derived from T cells, B-cell-depleted T cells, or PBMCs. Subjects who had been exposed to COVID-19, were actively infected with it, or had recovered from it provided the deeply sampled blood TCRbeta repertoires that made up the dataset. The repertoires were released in a freely available public database intended as a resource for research on the immune response to SARS-CoV-2. The samples were drawn from two sources: the first 160 participants of the ongoing ImmuneRACE study, and 1,254 subjects contributed by 6 global collaborators. The sample metadata nearly always contained a de-identified subject ID, COVID-19 status, age in years and sex. HLA class I and class II types, where available, came from metadata supplied by the sample provider rather than from assay-based typing.

The germline V gene provides CDR1 MNHEY and CDR2 SVGAGI. The CDR3 numbers 15 residues from cysteine through phenylalanine. The entry retains the CDR3 DNA only, 45 bases that are in frame from base 1. A distance of 16 bases separates the germline ends of V and J, which lose 0 bases and 8 bases respectively. Whole blood was collected in K2EDTA tubes by collaborating institutions according to the institutions' own protocols. Collaborator samples were shipped for TCRbeta analysis as frozen whole blood, isolated PBMCs, or DNA extracted from either sample type. General findings and caveats noted by the study authors: How much clinical and demographic metadata was included differed by source and by participant, and the metadata was provided uncurated.

TCRbeta CDR3 regions were amplified from genomic DNA by means of the immunoSEQ Assay, a bias-controlled multiplex PCR. Turning to the authors' computational methods: The number of nucleated cells in each sample was estimated from the amplification of reference gene primers within the assay. To quantify the absolute abundance of each unique TCRbeta CDR3 rearrangement, sequence reads were collapsed and filtered. For each sample, productive Simpson clonality was calculated by taking the square root of Simpson's diversity index across productive rearrangements. Not all clones reach the TCRdb copy of this immuneACCESS table, which keeps in-frame sequences only. Checked studies attribute under half of the gap to unresolved V genes and leave the rest unexplained. V and J calls and clone size follow that table, whereas D and trimming were derived from the DNA. This sample lists 85,000 to 100,000 clones; around nine tenths were detected once. The ten biggest clones cover 7% to 7.5% of the sample.

On this clone: The antigen this receptor binds is unknown. The input lacks base qualities; no much larger clone sits a single base away.

Sequencing was carried out using peripheral blood. The receptor comes from a man in his 60s with acute or convalescent COVID-19. The sequence joins TRBV6-5 to TRBJ1-2; 6 matching bases give a weak D call of TRBD1. This receptor carries the CDR3 CASSYSRSGDGGYTF. The nucleotide sequence is TGTGCCAGCAGTTACTCTCGGTCAGGGGATGGAGGCTACACCTTC.